The 7 T cell receptor beta chains reported below all come from one sample, sequenced in a study of blood T cell repertoires in COVID-19. Assay used: immunoSEQ multiplex PCR; TCRdb lists only in-frame clones, some missing. Among 310,000 or so clones, around 90% were seen once, and the ten largest hold about 1.8%. The sample was PBMCs or T cells enriched from blood (not recorded which). The receptor set was obtained from a woman aged 18-29 years with acute COVID-19.

The chain recombines TRBV11-2 with TRBJ2-1; D unresolved. V was pared by 0 bases and J by 6 bases, with 6 bases between. Germline values: CDR1 SGHAT, CDR2 FQNNGV. CDR3 size: 13 residues. The CDR3 coding sequence is TGTGCCAGCAGCTTAGACACGGTCAATGAGCAGTTCTTC. Its translation is CASSLDTVNEQFF.

V gene TRBV19 combines with J gene TRBJ2-3; tentatively, D is TRBD2 (6 bases). There are 17 residues in the CDR3. Per the germline V gene, CDR1 is LNHDA and CDR2 is SQIVND (reference sequence). V was clipped by 1 base and J by 1 base, with 15 bases between them. DNA of the CDR3: TGTGCCAGTAGTATAGTTTGGCGGGATGTGGGCACAGATACGCAGTATTTT. Amino acids: CASSIVWRDVGTDTQYF.

V usage is TRBV4-2 and J usage is TRBJ2-7; TRBD2 matches 14 bases. This CDR3 has 18 residues. The germline CDR1 and CDR2 sequences are LGHNA and YNFKEQ. V dropped 2 bases and J dropped 2; count of bases not matched to a gene: 8. The CDR3 reads CASSQRLAGGPRPYEQYF. CDR3 DNA: TGTGCCAGCAGCCAACGACTAGCGGGAGGGCCGCGTCCCTACGAGCAGTACTTC.

The genes are TRBV6-5 and TRBJ2-1; 7 bases align to TRBD2. V lost 6 bases and J lost 8; bases outside the gene matches: 13. Looked up from germline, CDR1 is MNHEY and CDR2 is SVGAGI. The CDR3 runs 15 residues. DNA for the CDR3: TGTGCCAGCAGCTCTGGACTAGTGCTCCCTTATGAGCAGTTCTTC. It translates to CASSSGLVLPYEQFF.

The V call is TRBV5-6, the J call TRBJ1-2; tentative D call: TRBD1 (5 bases). Germline CDR1 is SGHDT and CDR2 is YYEEEE. The CDR3 totals 14 residues. V dropped 4 bases and J dropped 4 bases, with 14 bases sitting between them. This chain's CDR3 is CASSRTGTFYGYTF. The CDR3 DNA sequence: TGTGCCAGCAGCCGTACCGGGACTTTCTATGGCTACACCTTC.

The CDR3 region is CASSSGTSGLYSYNEQFF. The CDR3 DNA follows: TGTGCCAGCAGTTCGGGGACTAGCGGTCTATACTCCTACAATGAGCAGTTCTTC. The chain combines TRBV28 with TRBJ2-1; 11 bases are a match to TRBD2. Germline-derived CDR1 and CDR2 are MDHEN and SYDVKM. Trimming took 4 bases from V and 0 from J; bases not matched to a gene: 8. This CDR3 spans 18 amino acids.

The V call is TRBV27, the J call TRBJ2-7, with 9 bases fitting TRBD2. V lost 2 bases, J lost 0 bases, and 5 bases stayed unmatched. Germline CDR1 reads MNHEY; CDR2 reads SMNVEV (reference sequence). This CDR3 has 16 amino acids. The CDR3 protein is CASSLDGGRASYEQYF. The CDR3 bases are TGTGCCAGCAGTTTAGATGGCGGGAGGGCCTCCTACGAGCAGTACTTC.